The subject of this entry is one T cell receptor (beta chain). What it recognizes is unknown. This sample was included in a study of cytomegalovirus exposure and HLA in healthy donors. Study in general: Early release data held tens of millions of unique TCRs from HLA-typed donors. General study points: Presence/absence analyses supposed approximately even sequencing depth among donors. Highly shared sequence variants in one cluster were likely a sequencing artifact.

V shed 4 bases and J 7 bases; nucleotides not matched to a gene: 10. Germline V lookup: CDR1 SGHVS, CDR2 FQNEAQ. The CDR3 length is 15 residues. The PCR had 60 Vbeta and 13 Jbeta primers. Sequenced by immunoSEQ multiplex PCR; TCRdb stores in-frame clones only, minus some. Here the sample spans roughly 100,000 clones, 12% being singletons. The sequence derives from a man aged 35-49 years in good health and CMV-seropositive. J is TRBJ1-2 and V is TRBV7-8; 9 nucleotides align to TRBD1. The sample taken for sequencing was PBMCs. CDR3 in DNA: TGTGCCAGCAGCTCCAACCCGGGACAGGGACGTGGCTACACCTTC. Residues: CASSSNPGQGRGYTF.